The clone carrying this T cell receptor beta chain was detected only once. The target antigen is unknown. The sample belongs to a study of long-term antiretroviral therapy in people with HIV. Study information: By about a decade, the earliest samples predate the 2015 immediate-ART recommendation.

Running of the v3.0 immunoSEQ assay took place at survey level. Assay used: immunoSEQ multiplex PCR; TCRdb lists only in-frame clones, some missing. The sample yields approximately 15,000 clones, more than 75% seen once. Germline V CDR1 and CDR2: MNHEY, SVGAGI. V trimming: 6 bases; J trimming: 9 bases; junction bases outside the gene matches: 11. The CDR3 has 14 residues. Regarding the study as a whole: HIV repertoires spanned narrower CDR3 length ranges than controls. Someone took the blood between about 2003 and 2017, maybe while older ART regimens were in use. Therapy changes, viral resistance and ART adherence were not documented in the available data.

The receptor's source is a man in his forties or fifties with HIV. The J gene is TRBJ1-2, the V gene TRBV6-5, with 9 bases fitting TRBD1. The material sequenced was unsorted PBMCs, taken 6.9 years after starting antiretroviral therapy. The CDR3 sequence: CASRNRGRDKRYTF. For the CDR3, the DNA is TGTGCCAGCAGGAACAGGGGGCGCGATAAGCGCTACACCTTC.